The T cell receptor (beta chain) described here comes from a study of T cell responses to AZD1222 COVID-19 vaccine (dated by TCRdb to 2020 to 2022). Background for the entire study: AZD1222 recipients given second doses at about 4 weeks or at about 12 weeks were pooled, since spike-specific TCR depth and breadth were not found to differ between the two schedules. TCR sequencing covered fewer than 250 trial participants: 200 to 220 given two doses of AZD1222 and 26 given two doses of MenACWY control vaccine. Enrollment into the trials was organized by age into subgroups of 18-55, 56-69 and 70-plus years, and those subgroups contained approximately 150, 30 and 60 TCR-sequenced participants, respectively.

From the cysteine up to the phenylalanine, the CDR3 has a length of 14 residues. The read is trimmed to its CDR3 DNA, 42 bases read in frame from base 1. From the germline V gene, CDR1 is MDHEN and CDR2 is SYDVKM. V is clipped by 5 bases and J by 5 bases, and the sequence between their germline boundaries is 12 bases long. As concerns this clone: The clone's antigen remains unknown. No base quality information exists; no much larger clone differs at one position.

Study-wide findings and limitations: The vaccine-associated CD4 TCRs covered the entire spike protein, and the dominant responses fell in regions 160-218 and 743-854. Most participants were white British and females outnumbered males, and the authors suggested that clonal diversity may have been underestimated. The 56-69-year group was small, and its depth increase did not reach significance, likely because of low power. Because no day 14 peak-response samples were available, the repertoires could be characterized only after the peak T cell response. Epitopes outside the regions mutated in the B.1.351 and B.1.1.7 variants were reportedly recognized by nearly half of the unique spike-specific TCRs. After two AZD1222 doses, both the breadth and the depth of spike-specific TCRs were significantly higher than at day 0 and than in MenACWY recipients. Only five to seven AZD1222 recipients were SARS-CoV-2 seropositive at baseline, limiting conclusions about previously exposed vaccinees.

The CDR3 regions of human TCRbeta chains were subjected to immunosequencing. In the original analysis: Repertoire TCRs were matched against a reference library of SARS-CoV-2-specific TCRs generated with the MIRA antigen-specificity platform. Breadth was defined as the fraction of unique TCRs that were SARS-CoV-2-associated, and depth was defined as the fraction of total T cells that were SARS-CoV-2-associated. Each spike-specific TCR was assigned to its reactive spike region and to a CD4 or CD8 class using the MIRA data. Log10-transformed breadth and depth values were compared by one-way ANOVA with Sidak's multiple comparisons tests. This immuneACCESS table, as held by TCRdb, lists in-frame sequences with V and J called but not all clones. Of the missing ones, under half trace to an unresolved V gene in checked studies; the others have no known cause. The DNA gave D and trimming, while V, J and clone size come from that table. The sample includes about 100,000 clones, with 93% observed a single time. The top ten clonotypes cover about 5% of the sample.

According to the study, the label for this sample's time point signals: baseline before first vaccination. The vaccinee samples were drawn from two UK trials, COV001 and COV002, one of which was a single-blind randomized controlled phase 2/3 trial testing AZD1222 (ChAdOx1 nCoV-19) in healthy adults. For TCRbeta chain sequencing, PBMC samples were collected from trial participants at day 0 and at day 28 after the second dose. The sample in question was peripheral blood, obtained on day 0 of AZD1222 vaccination. The sequence joins TRBV28 to TRBJ1-4, with a weak D call of TRBD1 (5 bases match). The sequence was collected from an adult in good health. The CDR3 protein: CASSGGIANEKLFF. The DNA is as follows: TGTGCCAGCAGTGGGGGGATCGCGAATGAAAAACTGTTTTTT.